This passage covers 31 T cell receptor beta chains from one sample sequenced in a study of OX40 agonist ivuxolimab in advanced cancers. The table came from immunoSEQ multiplex PCR; TCRdb's copy has only in-frame clones and leaves some out. Counted here are 25,000 to 35,000 clones, approximately 85% occurring once; the ten biggest clones make up approximately 48%. Specimen: CD4+ or CD8+ T cells sorted from blood, collected in a trial of the OX40 agonist ivuxolimab. These receptors were taken from an adult with an advanced solid tumor such as melanoma, head and neck, liver or kidney cancer.

The J gene is TRBJ2-1, the V gene TRBV19; 10 bases line up with TRBD1. The trim removed 8 bases at V and 7 bases at J, leaving 2 bases unmatched. Germline lookup yields CDR1 LNHDA and CDR2 SQIVND (reference sequence). The CDR3 runs to 12 residues. CDR3 region: CASGDRGNEQFF. In DNA, the CDR3 is TGTGCCAGTGGGGACAGGGGTAATGAGCAGTTCTTC.

This sequence joins TRBV9 and TRBJ2-7, with 8 bases matching TRBD2. Germline V CDR1 and CDR2: SGDLS, YYNGEE. The CDR3 sequence is 15 residues long. V lost 3 bases to trimming and J lost 2 bases; unmatched junction nucleotides: 7. In nucleotides, the CDR3 is TGTGCCAGCAGCGCCGGACTAGCCGTTACCTACGAGCAGTACTTC. Protein: CASSAGLAVTYEQYF. Variable domain in full (rest from reference TRBV9 and TRBJ2-7): DSGVTQTPKHLITATGQRVTLRCSPRSGDLSVYWYQQSLDQGLQFLIQYYNGEERAKGNILERFSAQQFPDLHSELNLSSLELGDSALYFCASSAGLAVTYEQYFGPGTRLTVT.

The table lists this clone with many counts. The chain couples TRBV30 to TRBJ2-5; D could derive from TRBD1 or TRBD2 (5 bases each). Germline values: CDR1 GTSNPN, CDR2 SVGIG (reference sequence). This CDR3 has 12 residues. V was clipped by 3 bases and J by 5 bases, with 10 bases between them. The CDR3 here is CAWRDWGETQYF. The CDR3 region has the DNA TGTGCCTGGAGGGACTGGGGGGAGACCCAGTACTTC.

The V call is TRBV27, the J call TRBJ2-5; D tentatively reads TRBD1 or TRBD2 (5 bases each). Trimming took off 1 base at V and 5 bases at J, with 8 bases between the two ends. The CDR3 is made up of 13 amino acids. Germline V gene lookup returns CDR1 MNHEY and CDR2 SMNVEV (reference sequence). In DNA, the CDR3 is TGTGCCAGCAGTTTATGGTGGGGGGAGACCCAGTACTTC. The encoded protein is CASSLWWGETQYF.

J is TRBJ1-1 and V is TRBV6-5; TRBD1 is a possible D gene (5 bases). Trimming took off 6 bases at V and 10 bases at J, with 18 bases between the two ends. This CDR3 comprises 13 residues. Per the germline V gene, CDR1 is MNHEY and CDR2 is SVGAGI. CDR3 protein: CASSRMGGSGAFF. The CDR3 DNA is TGTGCCAGCAGCAGGATGGGGGGATCGGGAGCTTTCTTT.

This clone was seen once. This rearrangement joins TRBV30 to TRBJ1-2, with a weak D call TRBD1 (6 bases). Trimming removed 2 bases at V and 4 bases at J, with 14 bases between. The CDR3 extends over 14 amino acids. From germline, CDR1 is GTSNPN and CDR2 SVGIG (reference sequence). The chain's CDR3 is CAWSFPWGAYGYTF. The CDR3 DNA is TGTGCCTGGAGTTTCCCCTGGGGGGCCTATGGCTACACCTTC.

This clone was seen more than once but under ten times. The chain carries TRBV6-6 and TRBJ1-1; D possibly corresponds to TRBD1 (5 bases). V lost 2 bases and J 8 bases, leaving 9 bases between the germline ends. This CDR3 is built from 12 residues. Germline lookup yields CDR1 MNHNY and CDR2 SVGAGI (reference sequence). The CDR3 sequence: CASSYGTGEAFF. The CDR3 DNA sequence: TGTGCCAGCAGTTACGGGACGGGAGAAGCTTTCTTT.

This sequence joins TRBV19 and TRBJ2-1, with a weak D call TRBD2 (6 bases). CDR1 and CDR2 (germline): LNHDA, SQIVND (reference sequence). This CDR3 is built from 16 residues. Trimming shortened V by 3 bases and J by 7 bases, and 19 bases separated the two germline ends. The CDR3 bases are TGTGCCAGTAGTATGGGGGGTATTTTTGGTTGGAATGAGCAGTTCTTC. Translated: CASSMGGIFGWNEQFF.

This chain uses TRBV27 with TRBJ2-7; the D gene could be TRBD1 or TRBD2 (6 bases each). CDR1 and CDR2 from the germline V gene are MNHEY and SMNVEV (reference sequence). The CDR3 loop spans 16 amino acids. V lost 2 bases and J 0 bases, leaving 14 bases between the germline ends. DNA of the CDR3: TGTGCCAGCAGTTTACTGTTAGGGGGGAGCTCCTACGAGCAGTACTTC. Its translation: CASSLLLGGSSYEQYF.

The rearrangement links TRBV6-1 to TRBJ2-7; D gene unclear. Deletions cut 5 bases from V and 4 bases from J, with 15 bases between. Germline V gene data show CDR1 as MNHNS and CDR2 as SASEGT. This CDR3 has 14 amino acids. The CDR3 sequence: CASSYLRSGYEQYF. The CDR3, as DNA: TGTGCCAGCAGTTATCTGCGTTCTGGTTACGAGCAGTACTTC.

The CDR3 coding sequence is TGTGCCAGCAGCGTACGTAGCGGGGGTCGCACAGATACGCAGTATTTT. This translates into CASSVRSGGRTDTQYF. The chain combines TRBV9 with TRBJ2-3, with 9 nucleotides matching TRBD2. Trimming removed 1 base from V and 1 base from J; junction bases left unmatched: 4. This CDR3 has 16 amino acids. Germline V gives CDR1 SGDLS, CDR2 YYNGEE.

CDR3 nucleotide sequence: TGTGCCAGCAGTGAAGCTGGCACCGACGAGCAGTACTTC. It codes for CASSEAGTDEQYF. The rearrangement links TRBV6-1 to TRBJ2-7; D is unresolved. Germline V gives CDR1 MNHNS, CDR2 SASEGT. V lost 0 bases and J 5 bases, leaving 8 bases between the germline ends. The CDR3 sequence is 13 residues long.

This clone was observed a single time. J is TRBJ2-1 and V is TRBV30; TRBD2 matches at 8 bases. This CDR3 contains 15 residues. V shed 4 bases and J 8 bases; nucleotides not matched to a gene: 13. The germline V gene encodes CDR1 GTSNPN and CDR2 SVGIG (reference sequence). Here the CDR3 DNA reads TGTGCCTGGACCGGACTAGCTACTGCGTGGGATGAGCAGTTCTTC. Translating it yields CAWTGLATAWDEQFF. The entire variable domain, with the rest obtained from reference TRBV30 and TRBJ2-1, is as follows: SQTIHQWPATLVQPVGSPLSLECTVEGTSNPNLYWYRQAAGRGLQLLFYSVGIGQISSEVPQNLSASRPQDRQFILSSKKLLLSDSGFYLCAWTGLATAWDEQFFGPGTRLTVL.

V is TRBV7-9 and J is TRBJ2-1; TRBD1 might be the D (6 bases). V was shortened by 2 bases and J by 2 bases, with 13 bases between the two germline ends. Germline lookup yields CDR1 SEHNR and CDR2 FQNEAQ (reference sequence). The CDR3 consists of 16 residues. In nucleotides, the CDR3 is TGTGCCAGCAGCTTAAAGGGCAGGGGCACCTACAATGAGCAGTTCTTC. Translating gives CASSLKGRGTYNEQFF.

This rearrangement joins TRBV6-4 to TRBJ1-1, with TRBD1 matching 7 bases. V was pared by 8 bases and J by 0 bases, with 6 bases of the junction left unmatched. CDR1 is MRHNA, CDR2 SNTAGT, per germline. This CDR3 region has 14 residues. CDR3 in DNA: TGTGCCAGCCGTAGACAGGGCATGAACACTGAAGCTTTCTTT. It translates to CASRRQGMNTEAFF.

The J gene is TRBJ2-2, the V gene TRBV5-8; D remains unclear. V was clipped by 3 bases and J by 8 bases, with 17 bases between them. The length of the CDR3 is 15 residues. From germline, CDR1 is SGHTS and CDR2 YDEGEE. The CDR3 bases are TGTGCCAGCAGCTCGGATTTCCCCTTGAAGGGGGAGCTGTTTTTT. The encoded protein is CASSSDFPLKGELFF.

The chain employs TRBV13 and TRBJ1-6; D is unclear. Germline assignment: CDR1 PRHDT and CDR2 FYEKMQ (reference sequence). CDR3 length equals 15 residues. Trimming shortened V by 7 bases and J by 0 bases, and 10 bases separated the two germline ends. The CDR3 bases are TGTGCCAGCACCCGGACGAGCTCCTATAATTCACCCCTCCACTTT. It codes for CASTRTSSYNSPLHF. Looking up the rest from reference TRBV13 and TRBJ1-6 gives the full variable domain: AAGVIQSPRHLIKEKRETATLKCYPIPRHDTVYWYQQGPGQDPQFLISFYEKMQSDKGSIPDRFSAQQFSDYHSELNMSSLELGDSALYFCASTRTSSYNSPLHFGNGTRLTVT.

The J gene is TRBJ2-1, the V gene TRBV18, with D tentatively TRBD2 (7 bases). This CDR3 comprises 17 residues. The V end was cut by 3 bases, the J end by 1 base, with 16 bases between. Germline CDR1 and CDR2: KGHSH and LQKENI. The CDR3 bases are TGTGCCAGCTCACCGGAGGGGGGGCACCTATCCTACAATGAGCAGTTCTTC. It is translated as CASSPEGGHLSYNEQFF.

V gene TRBV2 combines with J gene TRBJ1-1; 11 positions match TRBD1. There are 16 residues in the CDR3. V shed 1 base and J 4 bases; nucleotides not matched to a gene: 5. The germline gives CDR1 SNHLY, CDR2 FYNNEI. The CDR3 here is CASSEGTGGGGTEAFF. In DNA, the CDR3 is TGTGCCAGCAGTGAAGGGACAGGGGGCGGAGGCACTGAAGCTTTCTTT.

The V gene is TRBV14, the J gene TRBJ2-2; D ambiguous. The V end lost 1 base, the J end lost 4 bases, and 10 bases lay between the germline ends. This CDR3 comprises 15 residues. CDR1 and CDR2 (germline): SGHDN, FVKESK. Written as DNA, the CDR3 is TGTGCCAGCAGCCAAGTTTCGGGCCCCACCGGGGAGCTGTTTTTT. Its translation is CASSQVSGPTGELFF.

The V call is TRBV4-3, the J call TRBJ2-7; D might be TRBD1 or TRBD2, each matching 5 bases. Trimming cost V 1 base and J 5 bases, with 6 bases left between them. The CDR3 runs 12 residues. The germline CDR1 and CDR2 sequences are LGHNA and YSLEER. The CDR3 DNA sequence: TGCGCCAGCAGCCAAGGAGGGGACGAGCAGTACTTC. Amino acid sequence: CASSQGGDEQYF.

The chain couples TRBV9 to TRBJ2-5; no definite D call. V was trimmed by 4 bases and J by 5 bases, leaving 27 bases between them. From germline, CDR1 is SGDLS and CDR2 YYNGEE. This CDR3 region has 18 residues. CDR3 bases: TGTGCCAGCAGCTCCAGTTCTAGGGCTAGGGTCCACTACGAGACCCAGTACTTC. Protein: CASSSSSRARVHYETQYF.

This CDR3 reads CASSLGVGTEAFF. CDR3 coding DNA: TGTGCCAGCAGCTTAGGGGTGGGGACTGAAGCTTTCTTT. This rearrangement joins TRBV11-3 to TRBJ1-1; D gene uncertain. CDR1 is SGHNT, CDR2 YENEEA, per germline. Between the trimmed V and J ends, which lost 1 base and 5 bases, there was a span of 8 bases. The CDR3 length is 13 residues.

This chain uses TRBV28 with TRBJ2-7, with 8 positions matching TRBD1. V shed 7 bases, J shed 2 bases, and the junction held 10 bases outside the gene matches. Per germline, CDR1 MDHEN and CDR2 SYDVKM. The CDR3 is 15 amino acids. The CDR3: CASKGTGTPAYEQYF. DNA for the CDR3: TGTGCCAGCAAGGGGACAGGTACACCTGCCTACGAGCAGTACTTC. Together with reference TRBV28 and TRBJ2-7, the CDR3 gives the full variable domain: DVKVTQSSRYLVKRTGEKVFLECVQDMDHENMFWYRQDPGLGLRLIYFSYDVKMKEKGDIPEGYSVSREKKERFSLILESASTNQTSMYLCASKGTGTPAYEQYFGPGTRLTVT.

Turning to this clone: The sample carries other DNA sequences with the same CDR3. The J gene is TRBJ2-2, the V gene TRBV27; tentatively, D is TRBD2 (6 bases). The length of the CDR3 is 14 residues. The V and J ends lost 3 bases and 4 bases respectively, with 9 bases between them. CDR1 is MNHEY, CDR2 SMNVEV, per germline (reference sequence). DNA for the CDR3: TGTGCCAGCAGTTTGCGCGGGGCCACCGGGGAGCTGTTTTTT. The encoded protein is CASSLRGATGELFF.

J is TRBJ1-2 and V is TRBV12-2. TRBV12-2 is an annotated pseudogene. The CDR3 consists of 14 residues. CDR3 DNA sequence: TGTGCAAGTCGCTTAGCTCCAGGACCTTATGGCTACACCTTC. Translated: CASRLAPGPYGYTF.

The chain's CDR3 is CASSLVGFSDTEAFF. The CDR3 region has the DNA TGCGCCAGCAGCTTGGTAGGGTTTTCGGACACTGAAGCTTTCTTT. This rearrangement joins TRBV5-1 to TRBJ1-1; D is ambiguous. V was cut by 0 bases and J by 3 bases, with 12 bases left in between. CDR3 length: 15 residues. The V gene's germline CDR1 is SGHRS and CDR2 YFSETQ.

This clone is a singleton in its sample. The chain combines TRBV5-6 with TRBJ2-1; no firm D call. The V end lost 3 bases, the J end lost 6 bases, and 10 bases lay between the germline ends. CDR1 SGHDT and CDR2 YYEEEE come from the germline V gene. The CDR3 runs 13 residues. The CDR3 region is CASSSFRVNEQFF. As DNA, the CDR3 is TGTGCCAGCAGCTCGTTTCGGGTCAATGAGCAGTTCTTC.

This clone has just a few counts. The chain joins TRBV28 to TRBJ2-3; TRBD2 agrees at 10 bases. V dropped 4 bases and J dropped 2; count of bases not matched to a gene: 6. Germline V CDR1 and CDR2: MDHEN, SYDVKM. CDR3 length equals 16 residues. The CDR3 sequence is CASSSPLAGDTDTQYF. CDR3 nucleotide sequence: TGTGCCAGCAGTTCCCCGCTAGCGGGGGACACAGATACGCAGTATTTT.

The chain joins TRBV28 to TRBJ2-7; the D gene is possibly TRBD2 (6 bases). The CDR3 contains 16 residues. Trimming cost V 6 bases and J 0 bases, with 18 bases left between them. The germline CDR1 and CDR2 sequences are MDHEN and SYDVKM. The CDR3 coding sequence is TGTGCCAGCAGCCCACCGAGCGGGCTAAGCTCCTACGAGCAGTACTTC. It codes for CASSPPSGLSSYEQYF.

This clone was seen once. V is TRBV6-6 and J is TRBJ2-2; no clear D gene. This CDR3 has 14 residues. The germline gives CDR1 MNHNY, CDR2 SVGAGI (reference sequence). V was clipped by 0 bases and J by 5 bases, with 7 bases between them. The CDR3 DNA reads as TGTGCCAGCAGTTACTCGCCCGCGACCGGGGAGCTGTTTTTT. Amino acid sequence: CASSYSPATGELFF.